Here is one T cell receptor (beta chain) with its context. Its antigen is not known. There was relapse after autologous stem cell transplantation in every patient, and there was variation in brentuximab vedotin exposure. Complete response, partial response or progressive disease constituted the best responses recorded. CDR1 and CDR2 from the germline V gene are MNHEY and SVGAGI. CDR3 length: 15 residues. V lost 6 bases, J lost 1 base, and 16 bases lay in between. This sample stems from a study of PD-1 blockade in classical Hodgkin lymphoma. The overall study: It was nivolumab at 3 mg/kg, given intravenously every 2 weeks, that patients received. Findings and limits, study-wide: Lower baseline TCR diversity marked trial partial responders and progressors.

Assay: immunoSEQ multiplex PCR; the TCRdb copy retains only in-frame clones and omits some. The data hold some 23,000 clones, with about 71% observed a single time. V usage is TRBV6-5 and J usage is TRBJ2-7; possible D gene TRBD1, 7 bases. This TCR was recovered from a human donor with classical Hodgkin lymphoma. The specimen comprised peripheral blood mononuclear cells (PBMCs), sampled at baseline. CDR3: CASREGDSPSYEQYF. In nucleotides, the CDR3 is TGTGCCAGCAGGGAGGGGGACAGCCCGTCCTACGAGCAGTACTTC.